Below, 19 T cell receptor beta chains from the same sample are listed, as sequenced in a study of identical twins. TCRdb analysed the 5' RACE reads with MiXCR anew, one entry per CDR3 protein. The data contain about 240,000 distinct CDR3 sequences, approximately 8% of them singletons. The data also belong to a second study, concerning yellow fever vaccine responses in identical twins.

The sample taken for sequencing was CD8+ T cells sorted from blood. Receptors were obtained from a woman younger than 35 in good health.

This clonotype was observed many times. An end of the junction does not agree with germline; a read error may underlie this. V usage is TRBV7-8 and J usage is TRBJ1-2; no clear D gene. The CDR3 runs to 10 residues. The V gene's germline CDR1 is SGHVS and CDR2 FQNEAQ. The CDR3 loop reads CASSLSRADW. CDR3 DNA: TGTGCCAGCAGCTTATCAAGGGCGGACTGG.

There are a few counts of this clonotype. The chain has TRBV9 and TRBJ1-6; D is unresolved. CDR1 is SGDLS, CDR2 YYNGEE, per germline. The CDR3 runs 14 residues. Trimming stripped 6 bases from V and 9 bases from J, with 16 bases between. The CDR3 is CASNPSGNFSPLHF. The CDR3 DNA sequence: TGTGCCAGCAACCCCTCCGGGAATTTTTCACCCCTCCACTTT.

This clonotype was picked up a small number of times. The gene calls are TRBV19 and TRBJ2-3, with TRBD1 matching 10 bases. V was clipped by 10 bases and J by 4 bases; unmatched bases: 8. The CDR3 sequence is 14 residues long. The germline V gene has CDR1 LNHDA and CDR2 SQIVND (reference sequence). CDR3 sequence: CATATGGYADTQYF. CDR3 sequence (DNA): TGTGCCACCGCGACAGGGGGCTACGCAGATACGCAGTATTTT.

Comments on this clonotype: Compared with germline, one end of the junction differs, possibly owing to a read error. This chain uses TRBV6-2 or TRBV6-3 with TRBJ2-3; maybe TRBD2 (6 bases). The CDR3 has 15 residues. The V gene's germline CDR1 is MNHEY and CDR2 SVGEGT. The CDR3 DNA is TGTACCAGCAGTCCCCGGGACTTTGACACAGATACGCAGTATTTT. This gives the protein CTSSPRDFDTDTQYF.

This clonotype turned up a few times. V and J are TRBV29-1 and TRBJ2-7; no clear D gene. V gave up 6 bases and J gave up 3 bases, with 9 bases separating them. This CDR3 has 11 amino acids. Germline V lookup: CDR1 SQVTM, CDR2 ANQGSEA. CDR3 loop: CSVQDGYEQYV. The DNA for the CDR3 is TGCAGCGTCCAGGACGGCTACGAGCAGTACGTC.

This clonotype was observed at least ten times. The chain combines TRBV4-2 with TRBJ2-2, with 7 bases lining up with TRBD2. V was clipped by 1 base and J by 3 bases; unmatched bases: 2. The CDR3 has 15 amino acids. Germline CDR1 LGHNA, CDR2 YNFKEQ. Here the CDR3 reads CASSQGLADTGELFF. CDR3 coding DNA: TGTGCCAGCAGCCAAGGACTAGCTGACACCGGGGAGCTGTTTTTT.

This clonotype was detected only a few times. The CDR3 sequence is CASSLQGYAEAFF. In nucleotides, the CDR3 is TGTGCCAGCAGCCTGCAGGGGTACGCTGAAGCTTTCTTT. The rearrangement links TRBV12-3 or TRBV12-4 to TRBJ1-1, with D maybe TRBD1 (6 bases). Trimming took off 6 bases at V and 6 bases at J, with 14 bases between the two ends. The CDR3 has 13 residues.

This clonotype has only a few counts. This rearrangement joins TRBV6-5 to TRBJ1-2, with 9 bases matching TRBD1. V lost 4 bases to trimming and J lost 5 bases; unmatched junction nucleotides: 2. This CDR3 comprises 13 residues. Germline V gene lookup returns CDR1 MNHEY and CDR2 SVGAGI. CDR3 DNA sequence: TGTGCCAGCAGTTGGGGACAGGGTTATGGCTACACCTTC. This encodes CASSWGQGYGYTF.

J is TRBJ2-5 and V is TRBV7-2; 10 nucleotides match TRBD2. From germline, CDR1 is SGHTA and CDR2 FQGNSA. V lost 5 bases, J lost 3 bases, and 6 bases stayed unmatched. CDR3 length equals 15 residues. The CDR3 bases are TGTGCCAGCAGCCTGCACCTAGCGGGGGAAGAGACCCAGTACTTC. This codes for CASSLHLAGEETQYF. Based on the CDR3 plus reference TRBV7-2 and TRBJ2-5, the full variable domain is GAGVSQSPSNKVTEKGKDVELRCDPISGHTALYWYRQSLGQGLEFLIYFQGNSAPDKSGLPSDRFSAERTGGSVSTLTIQRTQQEDSAVYLCASSLHLAGEETQYFGPGTRLLVL.

This chain connects TRBV20-1 to TRBJ2-3; D might be TRBD2 (6 bases). The CDR3 length is 16 residues. V lost 0 bases, J lost 1 base, and 14 bases lay in between. Germline assignment: CDR1 DFQATT and CDR2 SNEGSKA (reference sequence). The CDR3 bases are TGCAGTGCTAGAGATCATGAAGCGGGCCGCACAGATACGCAGTATTTT. Protein sequence: CSARDHEAGRTDTQYF.

V and J are TRBV27 and TRBJ2-7; a weak D match, TRBD2 (5 bases). The CDR3 runs 14 residues. Germline V gene lookup returns CDR1 MNHEY and CDR2 SMNVEV (reference sequence). V lost 0 bases to trimming and J lost 3 bases, with 9 bases between them. CDR3 protein: CASSLSRGNYEQYF. The CDR3 DNA follows: TGTGCCAGCAGTTTATCTCGGGGAAACTACGAGCAGTACTTC.

CDR3 in amino acids: CSASAPGPSYEQYV. CDR3 coding DNA: TGCAGTGCTAGTGCACCGGGACCATCCTACGAGCAGTACGTC. The rearrangement uses TRBV20-1 and TRBJ2-7; the D call may be TRBD1 or TRBD2 (5 bases each). Germline V gene lookup returns CDR1 DFQATT and CDR2 SNEGSKA (reference sequence). Deletions cut 3 bases from V and 1 base from J, with 13 bases between. The CDR3 runs to 14 residues.

There are a few counts of this clonotype. CDR3: CATGGLSFGTDTQYF. In DNA form, the CDR3 reads TGCGCGACAGGGGGCTTATCATTTGGAACAGATACGCAGTATTTT. V usage is TRBV10-2 and J usage is TRBJ2-3; 10 nucleotides match TRBD1. The CDR3 contains 15 residues. Germline V gene lookup returns CDR1 WSHSY and CDR2 SAAADI.

The rearrangement joins TRBV5-4 to TRBJ2-2; 7 bases agree with TRBD1. Germline V gene sequence: CDR1 SGHNT, CDR2 YYREEE (reference sequence). After removal of 3 bases from V and 0 bases from J, the junction contained 17 bases not matched to a gene. The CDR3 has 20 residues. The CDR3 reads CASSSLGQRITQSNTGELFF. In DNA form, the CDR3 reads TGTGCCAGCAGCTCCCTGGGACAGCGCATCACCCAATCGAACACCGGGGAGCTGTTTTTT.

This clonotype was observed at least ten times. The V call is TRBV6-1, the J call TRBJ2-1; TRBD2 agrees at 12 bases. CDR1 and CDR2 (germline): MNHNS, SASEGT. With V trimmed by 5 bases and J by 10 bases, 12 bases remained unmatched. This CDR3 is built from 16 residues. This CDR3 reads CASSPGLAGLSGEQFF. The CDR3 DNA follows: TGTGCCAGCAGTCCCGGACTAGCGGGGCTCTCAGGGGAGCAGTTCTTC.

This clonotype was observed a few times. V gene TRBV7-2 combines with J gene TRBJ1-1; no clear D. Trimming removed 2 bases from V and 11 bases from J, with 6 bases in between. The CDR3 covers 10 residues. The germline gives CDR1 SGHTA, CDR2 FQGNSA. CDR3 amino acids: CASSLIGAFF. CDR3 nucleotide sequence: TGTGCCAGCAGCTTAATCGGGGCTTTCTTT.

This clonotype occurred a few times. The chain employs TRBV4-2 and TRBJ2-5; the match to TRBD2 covers 10 bases. V was clipped by 3 bases and J by 4 bases; unmatched bases: 2. This CDR3 has 14 residues. CDR1 and CDR2 (germline): LGHNA, YNFKEQ. Here the CDR3 reads CASSQLAGVETQYF. The DNA for the CDR3 is TGTGCCAGCAGCCAGCTAGCGGGGGTAGAGACCCAGTACTTC.

This clonotype appeared a few times. This chain links TRBV25-1 with TRBJ2-5, with 9 bases identical to TRBD1. The CDR3 is 14 residues long. The ends lost 1 base at V and 5 bases at J; junction bases unmatched: 2. The germline V gene encodes CDR1 MGHDK and CDR2 SYGVNS. In DNA form, the CDR3 reads TGTGCCAGCAGTGAATTTGGACAGGGGGAGACCCAGTACTTC. The encoded protein is CASSEFGQGETQYF.

At least ten counts were recorded for this clonotype. This chain joins TRBV7-9 and TRBJ2-7; D gene ambiguous. The CDR3 totals 11 residues. V lost 6 bases to trimming and J lost 3 bases, with 6 bases between them. CDR1 is SEHNR, CDR2 FQNEAQ, per germline (reference sequence). For the CDR3, the DNA is TGTGCCAGCAGTATTGGCTACGAGCAGTACGTC. Protein product: CASSIGYEQYV.